This T cell receptor (beta chain) was retrieved from a study of a mutant IDH1 vaccine in newly diagnosed glioma. Study-level background: Previous treatment comprised radiotherapy, temozolomide, or both, mostly both.

Repertoires were generated with immunoSEQ multiplex PCR, while TCRdb's copy carries only in-frame clones and drops some. The sample includes over 50,000 clones, about 80% of them seen just once. With regard to this clone: Its antigen is as yet unknown.

CDR3 length: 16 amino acids. Trimming pared 3 bases from V and 0 bases from J, leaving 13 bases between. Germline-derived CDR1 and CDR2 are MNHNS and SASEGT. Sample time point: week 5, during vaccination. Doses of 300 ug of mutant IDH1 20-mer peptide were given with topical imiquimod. Source: PBMCs, taken from a glioma patient whose treatment included an IDH1 peptide vaccine. The clonotype was recovered from a man aged 25-40 years with glioma. The V gene is TRBV6-1, the J gene TRBJ2-3; D call uncertain. The CDR3 DNA sequence: TGTGCCAGCAGTGAGCTGGCCGCCGGTAGCACAGATACGCAGTATTTT. This sequence encodes CASSELAAGSTDTQYF.